The rows below give T cell receptor beta chains drawn from one sample of a study of shared clonotypes between healthy human individuals. Assay used: immunoSEQ multiplex PCR; TCRdb lists only in-frame clones, some missing. The table records about 640,000 clones, about two thirds of them present only once. Material for sequencing was memory CD4+ T cells sorted from blood. The receptors were sampled from a woman aged 25 to 39 in good health. Each CDR3 is given with its conserved first and last residue. D genes are given only for firm matches. Expanded clones get a size class; other rows say once, few or many, or leave the size out.

D	size	J	V	DNA	CDR3
TRBD1	-	TRBJ2-3	TRBV18	TGTGCCAGCTCACGACGCCGGGACAGGGAACCAGGGACAGATACGCAGTATTTT	CASSRRRDREPGTDTQYF
-	-	TRBJ2-7	TRBV28	TGTGCCAGCAGCCCCCCCCTGGAGGGGTACGAGCAGTACTTC	CASSPPLEGYEQYF
-	-	TRBJ2-2	TRBV10-2	TGCGCCAGCAGTGGAAACACCGGGGAGCTGTTTTTT	CASSGNTGELFF
-	-	TRBJ2-6	TRBV6-1	TGTGCCAGCAGTGAAGTAGGTGTGGGAAGTGGGGCCAACGTCCTGACTTTC	CASSEVGVGSGANVLTF
-	few	TRBJ1-1	TRBV18	TGTGCCAGCTCAGACGGACGGGACACTGAAGCTTTCTTT	CASSDGRDTEAFF
-	-	TRBJ2-2	TRBV28	TGTGCCAGCAGAACCCCAGACCCCGCGAGGGTCGGGGAGCTGTTTTTT	CASRTPDPARVGELFF
-	-	TRBJ1-2	TRBV30	TGTGCCTGGAGTCGACGGCAGGGTTATGGCTACACCTTC	CAWSRRQGYGYTF
-	-	TRBJ2-7	TRBV5-6	TGTGCCAGCAGCTTCCTAGTCTCGTTAGGGACGACCGCATCCTACGAGCAGTACTTC	CASSFLVSLGTTASYEQYF
-	many	TRBJ1-4	TRBV28	TGTGCCAGCAGTGGACCAGGGACAACTAATGAAAAACTGTTTTTT	CASSGPGTTNEKLFF
-	-	TRBJ2-7	TRBV7-9	TGTGCCAGCAGCCCTTCAGCCTCACGGGAGCTCTACGAGCAGTACTTC	CASSPSASRELYEQYF
TRBD2	-	TRBJ2-1	TRBV28	TGTGCCAGCAGTCTCCCCCTAGCGGGAGTAGGTCATGAGCAGTTCTTC	CASSLPLAGVGHEQFF
TRBD2	-	TRBJ2-4	TRBV25-1	TGTGCCAGCAGACCCGGTGGGGGGGTTTGGAAAAACATTCAGTACTTC	CASRPGGGVWKNIQYF
TRBD2	-	TRBJ2-3	TRBV29-1	TGCAGCGTTGAACCTAGCGGGAGGGCCAGTGATACGCAGTATTTT	CSVEPSGRASDTQYF
TRBD1	once	TRBJ1-2	TRBV7-8	TGTGCCAGCAGCTTAGCAGCAGGGGGCCTGTTGGGCTATGGCTACACCTTC	CASSLAAGGLLGYGYTF
TRBD1	-	TRBJ1-1	TRBV13	TGTGCCAGCAGCTACGACAGGGGACGCACTGAAGCTTTCTTT	CASSYDRGRTEAFF
-	-	TRBJ1-5	TRBV28	TGTGCCAGCAGTTTATTGAGGCAGCCCCAGCATTTT	CASSLLRQPQHF
TRBD1	-	TRBJ1-1	TRBV5-8	TGTGCCAGCAGCTGGGACAGGGGGCGTCGGACTGAAGCTTTCTTT	CASSWDRGRRTEAFF
TRBD1	-	TRBJ2-3	TRBV14	TGTGCCAGCAGCCAACTGACGGGACAGGGGGAGGATACGCAGTATTTT	CASSQLTGQGEDTQYF
TRBD2	-	TRBJ2-7	TRBV7-8	TGTGCCAGCAGCCCTAGCGGCTCTAGCTCCTACGAGCAGTACTTC	CASSPSGSSSYEQYF
-	once	TRBJ2-3	TRBV5-1	TGCGCCAGCAGCTTGGTTCTCGGGGCGAATACAGATACGCAGTATTTT	CASSLVLGANTDTQYF
TRBD1	-	TRBJ2-5	TRBV5-1	TGCGCCAGCAGCATCGGACAGGGAGCAGAGACCCAGTACTTC	CASSIGQGAETQYF
TRBD2	-	TRBJ2-1	TRBV18	TGTGCCAGCTCACCTCGGTCGGGACTAGGATCTTCTGAGCAGTTCTTC	CASSPRSGLGSSEQFF
TRBD1	-	TRBJ2-7	TRBV7-2	TGTGCCAGCAGCAAGGACAGGGAAGTTGCCGAGCAGTACTTC	CASSKDREVAEQYF
TRBD2	-	TRBJ2-1	TRBV18	TGTGCCAGCTCACCACCCGGTGTGGCTAGCGGAGCCAATGAGCAGTTCTTC	CASSPPGVASGANEQFF
-	-	TRBJ2-5	TRBV19	TGTGCCAGTAGTATAGCCCACAGTCAAGAGACCCAGTACTTC	CASSIAHSQETQYF
-	-	TRBJ1-3	TRBV18	TGTGCCAGCTCTTCCCAGGGCTCTGGAAACACCATATATTTT	CASSSQGSGNTIYF
-	few	TRBJ1-5	TRBV7-2	TGTGCCAGCAGCTTAACCCGGACAGGCAATCAGCCCCAGCATTTT	CASSLTRTGNQPQHF
-	few	TRBJ2-7	TRBV19	TGTGCCAGTAGTATTCCGGGAAGTTCCTACGAGCAGTACTTC	CASSIPGSSYEQYF
TRBD1	-	TRBJ2-7	TRBV28	TGTGCCAGCAGGGGGACAGGGGCCTACGAGCAGTACTTC	CASRGTGAYEQYF
TRBD2	few	TRBJ2-1	TRBV19	TGTGCCAGTAGTATAATTCTAGCGGGTGAGCAGTTCTTC	CASSIILAGEQFF
TRBD1	-	TRBJ2-6	TRBV25-1	TGTGCCAGCAGTCACAGGGGTGGGGCCAACGTCCTGACTTTC	CASSHRGGANVLTF
-	-	TRBJ1-4	TRBV28	TGTGCCAGCACCGTCGGCCTTGAGGGCTTAAACGAAAAACTGTTTTTT	CASTVGLEGLNEKLFF
TRBD1	-	TRBJ2-1	TRBV2	TGTGCCAGCAGTTTACAGGGGTCAGGCGGGTATGAGCAGTTCTTC	CASSLQGSGGYEQFF
-	-	TRBJ1-1	TRBV11-2	TGTGCCAGCAGCCAGACGGCAGGCTACACTGAAGCTTTCTTT	CASSQTAGYTEAFF
-	-	TRBJ2-5	TRBV28	TGTGCCAGCAGCAGGACACGAGGACTCGAGACCCAGTACTTC	CASSRTRGLETQYF
TRBD1	few	TRBJ2-1	TRBV2	TGTGCCAGCAGCAGACAGGGGCGGGCAGATGAGCAGTTCTTC	CASSRQGRADEQFF
-	-	TRBJ2-7	TRBV14	TGTGCCAGCAGCCAAGGGGTTGGATTCTACGAGCAGTACTTC	CASSQGVGFYEQYF
-	few	TRBJ2-2	TRBV18	TGTGCCAGCTCACCACCAAACACCGGGGAGCTGTTTTTT	CASSPPNTGELFF
-	-	TRBJ1-4	TRBV14	TGTGCCAGCAGCCAAGTCCCACTTAATGAAAAACTGTTTTTT	CASSQVPLNEKLFF
-	-	TRBJ2-1	TRBV29-1	TGCAGCGTTGGGGGGACTGTTAAGTTCTTC	CSVGGTVKFF
TRBD1	-	TRBJ1-4	TRBV7-2	TGTGCCAGCAGCTGGAACAGGGGATTAAATGAAAAACTGTTTTTT	CASSWNRGLNEKLFF
TRBD1	-	TRBJ2-2	TRBV5-1	TGCGCCAGCAGCTTCAATACCGGGACAGGAGGCGGGGAGCTGTTTTTT	CASSFNTGTGGGELFF
-	few	TRBJ2-1	TRBV28	TGTGCCAGCGGAGTTGGGGGGGCACCCTACAATGAGCAGTTCTTC	CASGVGGAPYNEQFF
-	few	TRBJ1-4	TRBV19	TGTGCCAGTAGTGAGACACCAACTAATGAAAAACTGTTTTTT	CASSETPTNEKLFF
-	-	TRBJ2-6	TRBV19	TGTGCCAGTAGTTGGATTAAAAGCTCTGGGGCCAACGTCCTGACTTTC	CASSWIKSSGANVLTF
TRBD1	-	TRBJ2-1	TRBV7-2	TGTGCCAGCAGCTTATGGGACAGGGGTTTAGAGTTCTTC	CASSLWDRGLEFF
-	-	TRBJ1-4	TRBV6-6	TGTGCCAGCAGTTACCAGGGCGGGGACCGTGAAAAACTGTTTTTT	CASSYQGGDREKLFF
-	-	TRBJ2-7	TRBV20-1	TGCAGTGCTAGCGGTTCCTACGAGCAGTACTTC	CSASGSYEQYF
-	once	TRBJ2-7	TRBV18	TGTGCCAGCTCACGCACAGGGATCGGCGAGCAGTACTTC	CASSRTGIGEQYF